This T cell receptor (beta chain) was recorded in a study of T cells in localized non-small cell lung cancer (dated by TCRdb to 2019 to 2021). Regarding the study in general: The study examined T cell repertoires in under 300 patients with early-stage NSCLC and compared tumors with uninvolved tumor-adjacent lungs. All 240 or so NSCLC patients in the cohort were treatment-naive and had localized lung tumors that were resected. NSCLC patients had a mean age of approximately 66 years, and 120 to 150 were male and 107 female. Study-wide conclusions, independent of this receptor: Uninvolved tumor-adjacent lung showed the highest T cell clonality, higher than tumor, which suggests more focused antigenic responses in the uninvolved tumor-adjacent lung. Because of the exploratory design, TCR variables were selected using unadjusted p-values without false-discovery rate correction. Because multi-region tumor sequencing was not done, intratumor heterogeneity could not be ruled out. A median of 57 of the top 100 tumor clones were detected in paired uninvolved adjacent lung, and 28 of these tumor clones were also found among the top 100 clones of the paired uninvolved adjacent lung. Longer overall survival was associated with higher T cell density in blood, whereas shorter survival was associated with higher clonality in adjacent lung.

TCR beta CDR3 regions were sequenced from DNA using the immunoSEQ Assay. The original pipeline was this. T cell density was computed as TCR beta template counts normalized to usable DNA estimated by amplifying housekeeping genes. The preseqR package was used to estimate richness by extrapolating to 400,000 templates for PBMC samples and to 120,000 templates for tissue samples. Clonality was defined by subtracting Pielou's evenness from one. Tissue-enriched TCRs were identified through differential abundance testing performed on productive amino-acid clonotypes, with a minimum total count of 5 and an alpha of 0.1. The Jaccard Index and the Morisita Overlap Index were used to measure repertoire overlap between compartments. GLIPH grouped TCR beta CDR3s together with public tetramer-defined viral CDR3s, and a viral motif had to include at least three viral sequences and show V-gene enrichment. The clones in this table, taken by TCRdb from immuneACCESS, are in-frame only. Not every clone is retained; where verified, under half of the shortfall comes from an unresolved V gene, and the cause of the rest is unknown. For V, J and clone size, that table is used; D and trimming come from the DNA. Recorded for this sample are about 30,000 clones; about 91% of them occurred a single time. Approximately 5.3% of the sample belongs to the ten largest clones.

The cysteine opens and the phenylalanine closes a CDR3 of 17 amino acids. Of the read, only the CDR3 DNA is kept; its 51 bases are in frame from base 1. CDR1 MDHEN and CDR2 SYDVKM were looked up in the germline V gene. The junction shows trimming of 2 bases on V and 8 bases on J, and the gene matches do not reach 13 bases of it. At diagnosis, tumor, uninvolved tumor-adjacent lung and peripheral blood were collected and then preserved as a mix of FFPE and fresh-frozen material. For TCR repertoire profiling, blood samples were analyzed as peripheral blood mononuclear cells. Details on this clone: Its antigen remains unidentified. Base qualities are not provided; no much larger clone lies one nucleotide away.

The sequence derives from a man aged 35 to 70 with stage II lung adenocarcinoma. Here the chain combines TRBV28 and TRBJ2-1, with TRBD2 identical over 9 junction bases. Source: PBMCs, taken before any cancer treatment. The nucleotide sequence reads TGTGCCAGCAGTTTAGGGGCTCTAGCGGGATATTTTGATGAGCAGTTCTTC. This sequence encodes CASSLGALAGYFDEQFF.